This T cell receptor (beta chain) was profiled in a study of T cell responses to AZD1222 COVID-19 vaccine. Study results and limitations: Baseline seropositives among AZD1222 recipients totaled only 5 to 7.

Sequencing was performed with immunoSEQ multiplex PCR; in TCRdb, only in-frame clones are kept and a portion is missing. The sample carries some 150,000 clones, approximately 90% recorded once. This clone has a handful of counts. Its antigen is not identified. Germline V gene data show CDR1 as LNHDA and CDR2 as SQIVND (reference sequence). The CDR3 contains 12 residues. Trimming removed 6 bases at V and 6 bases at J, with 8 bases between. This clonotype originated in an adult who received the MenACWY meningococcal vaccine as a control. The genes are TRBV19 and TRBJ2-2; D unclear. Sequencing used peripheral blood, obtained 28 days after the second dose of the MenACWY control vaccine. Here the CDR3 reads CASSLHPGELFF. CDR3 DNA sequence: TGTGCCAGTAGCCTTCATCCCGGGGAGCTGTTTTTT. Full variable domain (outside the CDR3, taken from reference TRBV19 and TRBJ2-2): DGGITQSPKYLFRKEGQNVTLSCEQNLNHDAMYWYRQDPGQGLRLIYYSQIVNDFQKGDIAEGYSVSREKKESFPLTVTSAQKNPTAFYLCASSLHPGELFFGEGSRLTVL.